Below, one T cell receptor (beta chain) is given with its context. Its antigen is as yet unknown. Per germline, CDR1 SGHNT and CDR2 YENEEA. Trimming took 1 base from V and 5 from J, leaving 12 bases between them. This CDR3 has 14 amino acids. This table comes from immunoSEQ multiplex PCR, and its TCRdb copy is limited to in-frame clones, with some not included. The sample has 130,000 to 150,000 clones, around nine tenths seen once; the top ten hold around 2.8%. The sample belongs to a study of T cell responses to AZD1222 COVID-19 vaccine. Points from the study as a whole: Repertoire sampling was restricted to post-peak T cell response timepoints. Clonal diversity may have been underestimated in mostly white British donors.

The chain combines TRBV11-3 with TRBJ2-7, with D possibly being TRBD2 (6 bases). The material sequenced was peripheral blood, taken on day 0 of MenACWY control vaccination. The sequence derives from an adult in good health. DNA for the CDR3: TGTGCCAGCAGCTTAGGGTTTAGGGAGGACGAGCAGTACTTC. It codes for CASSLGFREDEQYF. Full variable domain (remainder filled in from reference TRBV11-3 and TRBJ2-7): EAGVVQSPRYKIIEKKQPVAFWCNPISGHNTLYWYLQNLGQGPELLIRYENEEAVDDSQLPKDRFSAERLKGVDSTLKIQPAELGDSAVYLCASSLGFREDEQYFGPGTRLTVT.